This is a list of T cell receptor beta chains from one sample in a study of blood T cell repertoires in COVID-19. Sequenced by immunoSEQ multiplex PCR; TCRdb stores in-frame clones only, minus some. The table has roughly 80,000 clones, 65% to 85% seen once; the top ten hold over 15%. Sequencing was done on a sample of peripheral blood. The source is a woman in her sixties or seventies with acute or convalescent COVID-19. The CDR3 runs from the conserved cysteine through the conserved F or W. D genes are given only for firm matches. Only part of the rows carry a size: once, few, many, or a class if the clone is expanded.

V gene	J gene	CDR3 length	clone size	D gene	CDR3 DNA	CDR3 protein
TRBV4-1	TRBJ2-1	15	NA	TRBD1	TGCGCCAGCAGCCAGGGACAGGCATACTACAATGAGCAGTTCTTC	CASSQGQAYYNEQFF
TRBV4-2	TRBJ1-1	16	NA	NA	TGTGCCAGCAGCCAAGATCCGCGTCAGGCGAACACTGAAGCTTTCTTT	CASSQDPRQANTEAFF
TRBV27	TRBJ2-3	16	NA	NA	TGTGCCAGCAGTTTATCCAGGGCCGTATTTGCAGATACGCAGTATTTT	CASSLSRAVFADTQYF
TRBV6-6	TRBJ1-2	15	NA	NA	TGTGCCAGCAGTTACTCGGGGCAGGGTGTAAATGGCTACACCTTC	CASSYSGQGVNGYTF
TRBV5-1	TRBJ2-5	14	NA	NA	TGCGCCAGCAGCAAGCTTCAAGAGGGAGAGACCCAGTACTTC	CASSKLQEGETQYF
TRBV10-3	TRBJ1-3	15	NA	NA	TGTGCCATCAGTGAGTCCAAGTTCTCAGGGGACACCATATATTTT	CAISESKFSGDTIYF
TRBV6-4	TRBJ2-3	15	NA	NA	TGTGCCAGCAGTGACTCGTCGGCGGGGACAGATACGCAGTATTTT	CASSDSSAGTDTQYF
TRBV7-9	TRBJ1-3	14	NA	NA	TGTGCCAGCACTCCGTGGCGGAACGGAAACACCATATATTTT	CASTPWRNGNTIYF
TRBV2	TRBJ2-3	15	NA	TRBD1	TGTGCCAGCAGCGCTAGACAGGGGGCGGGAGATACGCAGTATTTT	CASSARQGAGDTQYF
TRBV30	TRBJ1-1	15	NA	NA	TGTGCCTGGACCCTAAGGGGCAGGGGAGAGACTGAAGCTTTCTTT	CAWTLRGRGETEAFF
TRBV10-3	TRBJ1-4	14	NA	TRBD1	TGTGCCATCAGTCAACAGGGGGAAGGGGAAAAACTGTTTTTT	CAISQQGEGEKLFF
TRBV3-1/TRBV3-2	TRBJ2-1	14	once	NA	TGTGCCAGCAGCCTCTCTCAGGCTTACAATGAGCAGTTCTTC	CASSLSQAYNEQFF
TRBV11-2	TRBJ2-7	13	NA	NA	TGTGCCAGCAGCTTAGTCTGGTCGGAAGGGGCGCACTTC	CASSLVWSEGAHF
TRBV11-2	TRBJ1-4	16	many	TRBD1	TGTGCCAGCAGCTTGGCCCGACAGGGGGGGGACGAAAAACTGTTTTTT	CASSLARQGGDEKLFF
TRBV5-4	TRBJ2-1	15	NA	TRBD1	TGTGCCAGCAGCTTGGGGCAGGGGGCTAGAAATGAGCAGTTCTTC	CASSLGQGARNEQFF
TRBV4-3	TRBJ1-2	15	NA	TRBD1	TGCGCCAGCAGCTACGGACAGGGCCCCTACTATGGCTACACCTTC	CASSYGQGPYYGYTF
TRBV11-2	TRBJ1-2	16	few	TRBD1	TGTGCCAGCAGCTTAGGGCCCCAAGGGGGCGCCTGGGGCTACACCTTC	CASSLGPQGGAWGYTF
TRBV11-3	TRBJ2-1	13	NA	NA	TGTGCCAGCAGCTTGGAAGGGGGCAATGAGCAGTTCTTC	CASSLEGGNEQFF
TRBV5-1	TRBJ2-3	16	NA	NA	TGCGCCAGCAGAACCTTTGGGGGCGCGGGCACAGATACGCAGTATTTT	CASRTFGGAGTDTQYF
TRBV18	TRBJ2-7	13	NA	NA	TGTGCCAGTGCCCTAGACCACCGTTACGAGCAGTACTTC	CASALDHRYEQYF
TRBV3-1/TRBV3-2	TRBJ1-1	12	few	NA	TGTGCCAGCAGCCAGACAGACAACGAAGCTTTCTTT	CASSQTDNEAFF
TRBV6-5	TRBJ1-5	14	NA	NA	TGTGCCAGCAGTTTAAGACAGGGCAATCAGCCCCAGCATTTT	CASSLRQGNQPQHF
TRBV19	TRBJ2-5	13	NA	TRBD2	TGTGCCAGCAGAACTAGCGGGAGTGAGACCCAGTACTTC	CASRTSGSETQYF
TRBV5-1	TRBJ2-7	16	once	TRBD1	TGCGCCAGCAGCTTGGTTTACCGACAGGGGGACTACGAGCAGTACTTC	CASSLVYRQGDYEQYF
TRBV24-1	TRBJ1-5	15	NA	TRBD1	TGTGCCACCAGTGATTTGAGGACAGGGGATCAGCCCCAGCATTTT	CATSDLRTGDQPQHF
TRBV2	TRBJ1-2	12	NA	NA	TGTGCCAGCAGCCGAGGGTCACTGTGGTACACCTTC	CASSRGSLWYTF
TRBV7-2	TRBJ2-1	13	NA	TRBD1	TGTGCCAGCAGCCGGGACAGTTACGGTGAGCAGTTCTTC	CASSRDSYGEQFF
TRBV19	TRBJ2-1	12	NA	NA	TGTGCCAGCGCAGGGACTTACAATGAGCAGTTCTTC	CASAGTYNEQFF
TRBV6-1	TRBJ1-6	17	many	NA	TGTGCCAGCAGTGTTTTCGACATGTTAGGCTATAATTCACCCCTCCACTTT	CASSVFDMLGYNSPLHF
TRBV10-3	TRBJ2-5	16	NA	NA	TGTGCCATCAGTGAGTCGATGCGGGCGGGGGCAGAGACCCAGTACTTC	CAISESMRAGAETQYF
TRBV25-1	TRBJ1-1	13	NA	TRBD1	TGTGCCAGCAGTGACAGGGGGCGGGCTGAAGCTTTCTTT	CASSDRGRAEAFF
TRBV28	TRBJ1-2	14	few	TRBD1	TGTGCCAGCAGTCCACCGGGACAGGTCTATGGCTACACCTTC	CASSPPGQVYGYTF
TRBV4-1	TRBJ2-5	17	NA	TRBD2	TGCGCCAGCAGCCAATCGGCGGGGGGTAATACAGAAGAGACCCAGTACTTC	CASSQSAGGNTEETQYF
TRBV5-5	TRBJ2-5	15	NA	TRBD1	TGTGCCAGCAGTCTGACGGGACAGGGCATGCAGACCCAGTACTTC	CASSLTGQGMQTQYF
TRBV29-1	TRBJ2-7	15	NA	NA	TGCAGCGTTGAACCTCTTGACATGGCAGACTACGAGCAGTACTTC	CSVEPLDMADYEQYF
TRBV2	TRBJ2-3	16	once	TRBD1	TGTGCCAGCAGTGCCGGACAGGGGGCGGGCACAGATACGCAGTATTTT	CASSAGQGAGTDTQYF
TRBV7-2	TRBJ2-5	15	NA	TRBD1	TGTGCCAGCAGCCTACTTCAGGGGGCGGGAGAGACCCAGTACTTC	CASSLLQGAGETQYF
TRBV5-4	TRBJ2-6	17	NA	NA	TGTGCCAGCAGCGATAGGACAGCTTCGTCTGGGGCCAACGTCCTGACTTTC	CASSDRTASSGANVLTF
TRBV6-5	TRBJ2-1	15	NA	TRBD1	TGTGCCAGCAGTTATAGGGGACAGGGGATAAACGAGCAGTTCTTC	CASSYRGQGINEQFF
TRBV5-1	TRBJ1-3	15	NA	NA	TGCGCCAGCAGCTTGGGCCGAGGGTCTGGAAACACCATATATTTT	CASSLGRGSGNTIYF
TRBV5-1	TRBJ2-5	17	NA	TRBD2	TGCGCCAGCAGCTTGGGCCCTCAGCGGGGGGTTGGAGAGACCCAGTACTTC	CASSLGPQRGVGETQYF
TRBV6-2/TRBV6-3	TRBJ2-7	15	NA	TRBD1	TGTGCCAGCAGTAATCCTCGACAGGGCCCCTACGAGCAGTACTTC	CASSNPRQGPYEQYF
TRBV19	TRBJ1-5	13	NA	NA	TGTGCCACCTGGTTGGGCGGCAATCAGCCCCAGCATTTT	CATWLGGNQPQHF
TRBV5-1	TRBJ1-3	16	NA	NA	TGCGCCAGCAGCTTGGGGCCAGGGTCCTCTGGAAACACCATATATTTT	CASSLGPGSSGNTIYF
TRBV7-6	TRBJ2-5	14	once	TRBD2	TGTGCCAGCAGCCCTCAAACGGGAGGAGGGACCCAGTACTTC	CASSPQTGGGTQYF
TRBV6-2/TRBV6-3	TRBJ1-5	13	NA	NA	TGTGCCAGCAGCCACAAGAAAGATCAGCCCCAGCATTTT	CASSHKKDQPQHF
TRBV7-7	TRBJ2-2	16	NA	TRBD1	TGTGCTAGCAGCCTTGGACAGGGTGGTAACACCGGGGAGCTGTTTTTT	CASSLGQGGNTGELFF
TRBV7-2	TRBJ2-2	16	NA	TRBD1	TGTGCCAGCAGCCCCCGACAGGGGCTAAACACCGGGGAGCTGTTTTTT	CASSPRQGLNTGELFF
TRBV7-2	TRBJ1-1	15	NA	NA	TGTGCCAGCAGCGCCCTAACAGGGCTCGGCACTGAAGCTTTCTTT	CASSALTGLGTEAFF
TRBV28	TRBJ2-3	14	once	TRBD2	TGTGCCAGTCTTACTAGCGGAAGCACAGATACGCAGTATTTT	CASLTSGSTDTQYF